The present entry profiles one T cell receptor (beta chain) with its context. It has no known antigen specificity. The sample holds no much larger clone one base away, and base qualities are not on file. The sequencer listed for this sample is Illumina HiSeq 1500. The public reads were run again by TCRdb, first through fastp at Q25 and then through MiXCR, and only productive beta chains were kept. Identical CDR3 protein sequences are pooled into one entry, listed with their most common genes and DNA. This sample holds about 700,000 distinct CDR3 sequences; roughly a third were observed only once. Over 15% of the sample is in the top ten clones. The record originates from a study of T cell repertoires in cytomegalovirus infection (dated by TCRdb to 2018 to 2020). Looking at the study overall: Peptide stimulations targeted recently identified HLA-C-restricted CMV epitopes, whose presentation resists viral immunomodulation, together with well-studied HLA-B-restricted epitopes. Donor HLA type was relevant to the analysis, as public TCR beta signatures indicated carriage of CMV infection together with the matching HLA type. Findings and caveats that apply to the study as a whole: In both this cohort and an independent cohort of 352 donors, the cumulative frequency of public TCR beta family members distinguished carriers of CMV infection plus the relevant HLA type. The ex vivo response was dominated by HLA-C-restricted CMV-specific TCR beta clonotypes, which also provided the single most frequent clonotype in two of eight donors.

CDR1 and CDR2 are read off the germline V gene as ENHRY and SYGVKD. V is shortened by 6 bases, J by 5 bases, and the region joining them spans 10 bases. Including the terminal cysteine and phenylalanine, the CDR3 comprises 12 residues. Kept here is only the CDR3 DNA, which spans 36 bases and is read in frame from base 1. The sample's treatment or condition label is to be understood as: in vitro stimulation with specific CMV peptide epitopes to enrich CMV-specific T cells. The sequence links TRBV10-3 to TRBJ2-5; no confident D gene assignment can be made. The receptor was isolated from a human donor in good health (CMV status not recorded). Some clones in this sample may be carry-over from other donors' samples. This material consisted of cultured PBMCs, taken from culture after CMV antigen stimulation. The DNA sequence is TGTGCCATCAGAGGAATTCGGGAGACCCAGTACTTC. Its translation is CAIRGIRETQYF.